Below are 28 T cell receptor beta chains sequenced from a single sample in a study of blood T cell repertoires in COVID-19. TCRdb keeps only in-frame clones here, not all; method: immunoSEQ multiplex PCR. The table has roughly 220,000 clones, around 84% seen once. Sequenced sample: peripheral blood. The receptor set was obtained from a young man with active or convalescent COVID-19.

CDR3 amino acids: CASSSQSKGGGNEQFF. CDR3 DNA: TGCGCCAGCAGCTCTCAATCAAAGGGAGGAGGGAATGAGCAGTTCTTC. This chain connects TRBV5-1 to TRBJ2-1; perhaps TRBD2 as D (6 bases). V was trimmed by 3 bases and J by 7 bases, leaving 20 bases between them. Germline V gene sequence: CDR1 SGHRS, CDR2 YFSETQ. This CDR3 is built from 16 residues.

The V call is TRBV5-4, the J call TRBJ2-3; 7 positions agree with TRBD2. The CDR3 runs to 14 residues. Germline assignment: CDR1 SGHNT and CDR2 YYREEE (reference sequence). The J segment lost 4 bases and the V segment lost 3 bases, leaving 5 bases of the junction unmatched. The DNA of the CDR3 is TGTGCCAGCAGCTCGGGGGGTCGGGCAGATACGCAGTATTTT. This sequence encodes CASSSGGRADTQYF.

This chain uses TRBV21-1 with TRBJ1-3; the table's D gene call, TRBD1, was not cross checked with the DNA. TRBV21-1 is assigned pseudogene status. The CDR3 length is 22 residues. CDR3: CASSGQGQGGHNLSGSGNTIYF. In nucleotides, the CDR3 is TGTGCCAGCAGCGGCCAAGGACAGGGTGGACACAATCTCTCGGGATCTGGAAACACCATATATTTT.

The V gene is TRBV28, the J gene TRBJ1-1; D is unclear. The CDR3 covers 14 residues. Trimming cost V 7 bases and J 5 bases, with 17 bases left between them. Germline CDR1 is MDHEN and CDR2 is SYDVKM. In DNA form, the CDR3 reads TGTGCCAGCATCATGGGTCTTACGCGGACTGAAGCTTTCTTT. Translated, it gives CASIMGLTRTEAFF. Supplemented by reference TRBV28 and TRBJ1-1, the full variable domain reads DVKVTQSSRYLVKRTGEKVFLECVQDMDHENMFWYRQDPGLGLRLIYFSYDVKMKEKGDIPEGYSVSREKKERFSLILESASTNQTSMYLCASIMGLTRTEAFFGQGTRLTVV.

To note about this clone: At one of its ends the junction is not consistent with the germline gene, which may arise from a read error. The gene calls are TRBV7-7 and TRBJ2-1; 12 bases agree with TRBD2. This CDR3 is built from 17 residues. Germline V gene data show CDR1 as SSHAT and CDR2 as FNYEAQ (reference sequence). CDR3 sequence (DNA): TGTGCTAGCAGCCCAGGTCTAGCGGGAGGGCCTCTCAATGAGCAGTTCTTC. Translating it yields CASSPGLAGGPLNEQFF.

The CDR3 DNA reads as TGTGCCAGTAAACTCGGCTTGGGACAGCTCTATGGCTACACCTTC. Translation gives CASKLGLGQLYGYTF. The V call is TRBV19, the J call TRBJ1-2; TRBD1 matches 7 bases. Germline V gives CDR1 LNHDA, CDR2 SQIVND (reference sequence). V lost 7 bases and J lost 4; bases outside the gene matches: 12. The length of the CDR3 is 15 residues.

This chain connects TRBV9 to TRBJ2-5; TRBD2 agrees at 8 bases. Germline V gives CDR1 SGDLS, CDR2 YYNGEE. This CDR3 is built from 15 residues. Trimming at V came to 4 bases and at J to 5 bases, leaving 10 bases not matched to a gene. Written as DNA, the CDR3 is TGTGCCAGCAGCCGCGGGGGGAGGGCTAGGGAGACCCAGTACTTC. Encoded protein: CASSRGGRARETQYF.

In its sample, this clone was seen once. The chain joins TRBV7-3 to TRBJ2-5; 14 positions agree with TRBD2. Germline CDR1 SGHTA, CDR2 FQGTGA. The CDR3 has 16 amino acids. The J segment lost 5 bases and the V segment lost 3 bases, leaving 5 bases of the junction unmatched. CDR3 DNA: TGTGCCAGCAGCTTGGCGACTAGCGGGAGGGGCGAGACCCAGTACTTC. This gives the protein CASSLATSGRGETQYF.

This chain connects TRBV11-2 to TRBJ2-3, with 7 bases that match TRBD2. The CDR3 has 13 residues. J lost 1 base, V lost 5 bases, and 0 bases had no gene match. Germline values: CDR1 SGHAT, CDR2 FQNNGV. The CDR3, as DNA: TGTGCCAGCAGCCGGGGGGGCACAGATACGCAGTATTTT. Protein: CASSRGGTDTQYF.

The rearrangement uses TRBV7-2 and TRBJ1-5, with 7 bases lining up with TRBD1. The CDR3 contains 15 residues. Germline loops: CDR1 SGHTA, CDR2 FQGNSA. V was clipped by 4 bases and J by 6 bases; unmatched bases: 9. The CDR3 region has the DNA TGTGCCAGCAGCTCCCTACAGGGGCGGGGTCAGCCCCAGCATTTT. Translating it yields CASSSLQGRGQPQHF.

This chain connects TRBV27 to TRBJ1-3, with 9 nucleotides matching TRBD1. The CDR3 runs to 15 residues. Per the germline V gene, CDR1 is MNHEY and CDR2 is SMNVEV (reference sequence). Trimming took 5 bases from V and 4 from J; bases not matched to a gene: 6. The CDR3 bases are TGTGCCAGCAGTCCACAGGGGGCGCGGGGAAACACCATATATTTT. Amino acids: CASSPQGARGNTIYF.

The chain carries TRBV2 and TRBJ2-1, with D tentatively TRBD2 (6 bases). The CDR3 covers 16 residues. V was pared by 4 bases and J by 1 base, with 14 bases between. From germline, CDR1 is SNHLY and CDR2 FYNNEI. DNA of the CDR3: TGTGCCAGCAGTGCGGGGACGGGAGTATCCTACAATGAGCAGTTCTTC. It is translated as CASSAGTGVSYNEQFF. Looking up the rest from reference TRBV2 and TRBJ2-1 gives the full variable domain: EPEVTQTPSHQVTQMGQEVILRCVPISNHLYFYWYRQILGQKVEFLVSFYNNEISEKSEIFDDQFSVERPDGSNFTLKIRSTKLEDSAMYFCASSAGTGVSYNEQFFGPGTRLTVL.

V usage is TRBV28 and J usage is TRBJ2-7; D gene uncertain. Germline V gene data show CDR1 as MDHEN and CDR2 as SYDVKM. The V and J ends lost 7 bases and 6 bases respectively, with 13 bases between them. The CDR3 is made up of 12 amino acids. Written as DNA, the CDR3 is TGTGCCAGCAACTCGGCGCGAGGCGAGCAGTACTTC. Translation: CASNSARGEQYF. The whole variable domain, filled in from reference TRBV28 and TRBJ2-7, reads DVKVTQSSRYLVKRTGEKVFLECVQDMDHENMFWYRQDPGLGLRLIYFSYDVKMKEKGDIPEGYSVSREKKERFSLILESASTNQTSMYLCASNSARGEQYFGPGTRLTVT.

The table lists this clone with a few counts. The rearrangement joins TRBV5-6 to TRBJ1-4, with D perhaps matching TRBD1 (6 bases). CDR1 and CDR2 (germline): SGHDT, YYEEEE. The V and J ends lost 3 bases and 10 bases respectively, with 19 bases between them. This CDR3 is 15 amino acids long. This CDR3 reads CASSSSTGLFGKLFF. CDR3 DNA: TGTGCCAGCAGCTCTTCGACAGGCCTTTTTGGAAAACTGTTTTTT.

The chain links TRBV7-3 to TRBJ1-1; D perhaps matches TRBD1 (5 bases). The CDR3 is 14 amino acids. V lost 5 bases and J 4 bases, leaving 14 bases between the germline ends. Germline V CDR1 and CDR2: SGHTA, FQGTGA. Here the CDR3 reads CASSPHGGSTEAFF. The CDR3 nucleotides are TGTGCCAGCAGCCCACACGGGGGGAGCACTGAAGCTTTCTTT. Full variable domain (remainder filled in from reference TRBV7-3 and TRBJ1-1): GAGVSQTPSNKVTEKGKYVELRCDPISGHTALYWYRQSLGQGPEFLIYFQGTGAADDSGLPNDRFFAVRPEGSVSTLKIQRTERGDSAVYLCASSPHGGSTEAFFGQGTRLTVV.

The CDR3 DNA reads TGTGCCAGCAGCTTGAGCGTATCCGAGCAGTACTTC. Amino acids: CASSLSVSEQYF. The rearrangement joins TRBV5-8 to TRBJ2-7; D is undetermined. Looked up from germline, CDR1 is SGHTS and CDR2 is YDEGEE. CDR3 length: 12 residues. Trimming removed 1 base at V and 6 bases at J, with 8 bases between.

In this sample, this clone turned up once. The rearrangement uses TRBV7-2 and TRBJ2-5; D is undetermined. In germline, CDR1 is SGHTA, CDR2 FQGNSA. Trimming shortened V by 7 bases and J by 1 base, and 13 bases separated the two germline ends. The CDR3 contains 14 residues. The chain's CDR3 is CASTSSASQETQYF. CDR3 DNA sequence: TGTGCCAGCACCTCTTCTGCGAGCCAAGAGACCCAGTACTTC.

This clone was detected only once. This chain uses TRBV11-2 with TRBJ2-7; tentative D call: TRBD2 (5 bases). This CDR3 comprises 11 residues. CDR1 is SGHAT, CDR2 FQNNGV, per germline. Trimming shortened V by 8 bases and J by 2 bases, and 7 bases separated the two germline ends. The CDR3 reads CASGSTYEQYF. The CDR3 bases are TGTGCCAGCGGGAGTACCTACGAGCAGTACTTC.

The genes are TRBV2 and TRBJ1-2; possibly TRBD1 for D (6 bases). The CDR3 is 14 residues long. With 6 bases removed from V and 8 bases from J, the gap between germline ends came to 19 bases. Per germline, CDR1 SNHLY and CDR2 FYNNEI. The CDR3 loop is CASRDPRGAAGYTF. The DNA for the CDR3 is TGTGCCAGCAGAGACCCCAGGGGCGCGGCGGGCTACACCTTC.

J is TRBJ2-7 and V is TRBV19; 11 bases match TRBD1. V shed 3 bases and J 2 bases; nucleotides not matched to a gene: 12. The germline gives CDR1 LNHDA, CDR2 SQIVND (reference sequence). This CDR3 is 18 amino acids long. Here the CDR3 reads CASSIWFGTGGETYEQYF. The CDR3 coding sequence is TGTGCCAGTAGTATTTGGTTTGGGACAGGGGGGGAGACCTACGAGCAGTACTTC.

The V and J genes are TRBV19 and TRBJ2-7; TRBD1 matches 8 bases. The CDR3 has 14 amino acids. V lost 3 bases to trimming and J lost 5 bases; unmatched junction nucleotides: 6. Germline V gene sequence: CDR1 LNHDA, CDR2 SQIVND (reference sequence). This CDR3 is CASSIGQGWNEQYF. DNA of the CDR3: TGTGCCAGTAGTATCGGACAGGGTTGGAACGAGCAGTACTTC.

As DNA, the CDR3 is TGTGCCAGCAGCTTAAGGGGACAGAAGCACTATGGCTACACCTTC. It encodes CASSLRGQKHYGYTF. The chain uses TRBV7-2 and TRBJ1-2, with TRBD1 identical over 7 bases. V dropped 2 bases and J dropped 3; count of bases not matched to a gene: 6. The CDR3 is made up of 15 amino acids. The germline CDR1 and CDR2 sequences are SGHTA and FQGNSA.

V gene TRBV9 combines with J gene TRBJ2-1; TRBD2 matches 10 bases. Per the germline V gene, CDR1 is SGDLS and CDR2 is YYNGEE. The length of the CDR3 is 15 residues. J lost 10 bases, V lost 0 bases, and 7 bases had no gene match. DNA of the CDR3: TGTGCCAGCAGCGTAGGTCTAGCGGGAGATCGGGAGCAGTTCTTC. Its translation is CASSVGLAGDREQFF.

This clone occurred a few times. Here the CDR3 DNA reads TGTGCCAGCAGTTTAAATGGGGGCAGGTCACCCCTCCACTTT. This codes for CASSLNGGRSPLHF. This chain joins TRBV27 and TRBJ1-6, with D tentatively TRBD1 (6 bases). CDR3 length: 14 residues. V was shortened by 2 bases and J by 10 bases, with 12 bases between the two germline ends. Germline assignment: CDR1 MNHEY and CDR2 SMNVEV (reference sequence).

The V call is TRBV29-1, the J call TRBJ2-7; 7 positions match TRBD2. This CDR3 region has 13 residues. Germline CDR1 SQVTM, CDR2 ANQGSEA. J gave up 3 bases and V 3 bases, and 5 bases lay outside the gene matches. The CDR3 DNA reads TGCAGCGTTGAGGGACTACCAGGCTACGAGCAGTACTTC. Its translation is CSVEGLPGYEQYF.

V usage is TRBV14 and J usage is TRBJ2-1; perhaps TRBD2 as D (6 bases). The CDR3 contains 15 residues. Germline V gene sequence: CDR1 SGHDN, CDR2 FVKESK. Trimming stripped 0 bases from V and 8 bases from J, with 14 bases between. CDR3 residues: CASSQDVSGRDEQFF. The CDR3 DNA reads as TGTGCCAGCAGCCAAGATGTTAGCGGCCGGGATGAGCAGTTCTTC.

This chain uses TRBV15 with TRBJ1-4; 10 bases map to TRBD1. The germline V gene has CDR1 LNHNV and CDR2 YYDKDF (reference sequence). Unmatched junction bases numbered 17, after V lost 8 bases and J lost 8 bases. The CDR3 runs 17 residues. The CDR3 region has the DNA TGTGCCACCTCGCCGGGACAGGGGAAGAGGGTCGGGGAAAAACTGTTTTTT. This sequence encodes CATSPGQGKRVGEKLFF.

This clone was recorded only once. This rearrangement joins TRBV28 to TRBJ1-5; perhaps TRBD1 as D (5 bases). V dropped 3 bases and J dropped 6 bases, with 9 bases sitting between them. CDR1 and CDR2 (germline): MDHEN, SYDVKM. The CDR3 contains 13 residues. CDR3 nucleotides: TGTGCCAGCAGTTTTGTCGGGGGTCAGCCCCAGCATTTT. It is translated as CASSFVGGQPQHF.